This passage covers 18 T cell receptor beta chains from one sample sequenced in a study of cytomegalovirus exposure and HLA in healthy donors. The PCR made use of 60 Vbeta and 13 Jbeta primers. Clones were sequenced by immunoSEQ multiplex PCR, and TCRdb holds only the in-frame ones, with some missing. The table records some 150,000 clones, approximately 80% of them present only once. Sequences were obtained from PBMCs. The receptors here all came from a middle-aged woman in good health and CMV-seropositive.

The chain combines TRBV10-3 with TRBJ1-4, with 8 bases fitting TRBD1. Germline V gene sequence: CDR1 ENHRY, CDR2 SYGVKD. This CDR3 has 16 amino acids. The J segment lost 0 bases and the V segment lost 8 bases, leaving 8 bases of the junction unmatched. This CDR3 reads CAISELGQATNEKLFF. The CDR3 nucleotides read TGTGCCATCTCGGAGTTGGGACAGGCAACTAATGAAAAACTGTTTTTT.

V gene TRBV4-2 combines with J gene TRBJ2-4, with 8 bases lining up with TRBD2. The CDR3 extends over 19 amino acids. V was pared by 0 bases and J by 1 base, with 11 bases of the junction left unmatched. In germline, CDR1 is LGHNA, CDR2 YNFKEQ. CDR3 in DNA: TGTGCCAGCAGCCAAGAAGGAGCGGGAGTGGTTTGGGCCAAAAACATTCAGTACTTC. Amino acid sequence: CASSQEGAGVVWAKNIQYF.

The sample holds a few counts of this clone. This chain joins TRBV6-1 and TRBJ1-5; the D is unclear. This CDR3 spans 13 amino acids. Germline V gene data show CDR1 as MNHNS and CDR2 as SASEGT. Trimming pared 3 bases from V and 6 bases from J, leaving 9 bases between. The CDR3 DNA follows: TGTGCCAGCAGTGATAGCCAGATTCAGCCCCAGCATTTT. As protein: CASSDSQIQPQHF.

The CDR3 loop reads CASRTGTISYNEQFF. CDR3 nucleotide sequence: TGTGCCAGCAGGACCGGGACTATCTCCTACAATGAGCAGTTCTTC. V usage is TRBV27 and J usage is TRBJ2-1; 7 bases agree with TRBD2. Germline values: CDR1 MNHEY, CDR2 SMNVEV (reference sequence). Germline trimming cut 6 bases from V and 0 bases from J; bases unmatched to any gene: 5. The CDR3 runs 15 residues.

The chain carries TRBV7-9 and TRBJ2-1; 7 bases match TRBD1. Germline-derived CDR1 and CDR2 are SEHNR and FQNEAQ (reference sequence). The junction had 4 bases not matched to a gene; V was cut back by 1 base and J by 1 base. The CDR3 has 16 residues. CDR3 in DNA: TGTGCCAGCAGCTTAGTTGGCAGGGGGTCCTACAATGAGCAGTTCTTC. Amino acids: CASSLVGRGSYNEQFF.

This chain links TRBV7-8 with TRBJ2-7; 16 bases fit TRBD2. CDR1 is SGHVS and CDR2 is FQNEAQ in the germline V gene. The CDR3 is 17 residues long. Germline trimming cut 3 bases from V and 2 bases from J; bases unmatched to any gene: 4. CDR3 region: CASSLGLAGGPAYEQYF. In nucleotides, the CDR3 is TGTGCCAGCAGCTTGGGACTAGCGGGAGGGCCTGCCTACGAGCAGTACTTC. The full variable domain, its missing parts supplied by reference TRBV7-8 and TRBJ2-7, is GAGVSQSPRYKVAKRGQDVALRCDPISGHVSLFWYQQALGQGPEFLTYFQNEAQLDKSGLPSDRFFAERPEGSVSTLKIQRTQQEDSAVYLCASSLGLAGGPAYEQYFGPGTRLTVT.

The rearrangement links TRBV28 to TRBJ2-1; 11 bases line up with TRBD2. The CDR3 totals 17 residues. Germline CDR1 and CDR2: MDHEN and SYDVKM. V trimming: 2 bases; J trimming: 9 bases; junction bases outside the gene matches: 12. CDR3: CASSLIIVAGGPGEQFF. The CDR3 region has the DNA TGTGCCAGCAGTTTAATAATAGTAGCGGGAGGGCCAGGTGAGCAGTTCTTC.

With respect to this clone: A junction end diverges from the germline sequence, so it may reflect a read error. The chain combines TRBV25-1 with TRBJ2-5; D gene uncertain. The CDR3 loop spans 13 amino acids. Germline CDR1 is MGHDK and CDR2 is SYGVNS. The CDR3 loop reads CASNGRSREAQYF. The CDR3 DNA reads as TGTGCCAGCAATGGCAGATCAAGAGAGGCCCAGTACTTC. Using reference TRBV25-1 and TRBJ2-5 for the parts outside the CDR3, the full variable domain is EADIYQTPRYLVIGTGKKITLECSQTMGHDKMYWYQQDPGMELHLIHYSYGVNSTEKGDLSSESTVSRIRTEHFPLTLESARPSHTSQYLCASNGRSREAQYFGPGTRLLVL.

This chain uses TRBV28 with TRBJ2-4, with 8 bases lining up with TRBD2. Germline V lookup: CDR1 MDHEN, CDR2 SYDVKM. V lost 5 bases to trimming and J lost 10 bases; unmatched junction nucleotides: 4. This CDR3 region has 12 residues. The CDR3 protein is CASSGGLVIQYF. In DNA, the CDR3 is TGTGCCAGCAGTGGGGGACTAGTTATTCAGTACTTC.

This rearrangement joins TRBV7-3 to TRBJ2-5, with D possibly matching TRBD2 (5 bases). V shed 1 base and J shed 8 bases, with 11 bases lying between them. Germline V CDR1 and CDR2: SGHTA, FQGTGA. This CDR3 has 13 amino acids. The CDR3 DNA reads TGTGCCAGCAGCTTAAATCGGGGAGAAACCCAGTACTTC. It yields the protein CASSLNRGETQYF.

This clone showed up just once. The CDR3 region is CASAYHRESTDTQYF. DNA for the CDR3: TGTGCTAGTGCCTACCACAGGGAATCCACAGATACGCAGTATTTT. This sequence joins TRBV12-5 and TRBJ2-3; weak D call: TRBD1 (6 bases). Per the germline V gene, CDR1 is LGHNT and CDR2 is FRNRAP. V lost 7 bases, J lost 2 bases, and 16 bases lay in between. This CDR3 comprises 15 residues.

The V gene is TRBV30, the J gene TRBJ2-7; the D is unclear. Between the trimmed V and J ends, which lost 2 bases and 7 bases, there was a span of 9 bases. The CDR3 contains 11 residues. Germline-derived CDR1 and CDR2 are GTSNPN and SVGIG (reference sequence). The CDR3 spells CAWSSVIEQYF. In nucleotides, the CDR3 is TGTGCCTGGAGTTCAGTGATTGAGCAGTACTTC.

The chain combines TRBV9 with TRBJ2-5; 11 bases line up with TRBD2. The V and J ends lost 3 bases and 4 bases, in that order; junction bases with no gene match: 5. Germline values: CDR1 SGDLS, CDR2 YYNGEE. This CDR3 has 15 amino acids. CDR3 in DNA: TGTGCCAGCAGCGCACTAGCGGGAGCTCCAGAGACCCAGTACTTC. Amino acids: CASSALAGAPETQYF.

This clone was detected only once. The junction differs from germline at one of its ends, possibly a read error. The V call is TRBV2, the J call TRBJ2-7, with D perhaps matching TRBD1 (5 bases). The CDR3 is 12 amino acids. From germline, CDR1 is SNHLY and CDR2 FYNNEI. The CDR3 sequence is CASREDSYEQYF. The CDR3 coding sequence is TGTGCCAGCAGGGAAGACAGCTACGAGCAGTACTTC.

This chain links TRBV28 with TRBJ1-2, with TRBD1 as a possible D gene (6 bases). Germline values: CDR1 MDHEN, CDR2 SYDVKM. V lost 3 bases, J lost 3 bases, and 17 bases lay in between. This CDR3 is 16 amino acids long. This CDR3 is CASSFPGVTPDYGYTF. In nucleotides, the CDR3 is TGTGCCAGCAGTTTCCCAGGGGTGACTCCTGACTATGGCTACACCTTC.

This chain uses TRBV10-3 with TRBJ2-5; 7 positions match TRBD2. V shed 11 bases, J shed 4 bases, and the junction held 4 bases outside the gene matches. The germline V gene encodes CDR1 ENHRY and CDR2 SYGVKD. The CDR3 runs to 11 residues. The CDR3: CAAASGETQYF. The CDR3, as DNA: TGTGCCGCGGCTAGCGGAGAGACCCAGTACTTC.

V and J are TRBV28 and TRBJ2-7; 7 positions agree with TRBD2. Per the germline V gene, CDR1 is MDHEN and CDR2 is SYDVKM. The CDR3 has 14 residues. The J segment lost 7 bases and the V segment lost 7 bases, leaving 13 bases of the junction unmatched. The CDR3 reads CASIPGGGRREQYF. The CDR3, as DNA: TGTGCCAGCATCCCCGGGGGAGGGCGACGAGAGCAGTACTTC.

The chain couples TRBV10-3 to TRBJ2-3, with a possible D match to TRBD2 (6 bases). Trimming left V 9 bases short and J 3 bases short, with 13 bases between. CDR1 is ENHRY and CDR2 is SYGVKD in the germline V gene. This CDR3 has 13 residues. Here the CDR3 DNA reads TGTGCCATTCGGGATGGGAGGACAGATACGCAGTATTTT. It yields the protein CAIRDGRTDTQYF.